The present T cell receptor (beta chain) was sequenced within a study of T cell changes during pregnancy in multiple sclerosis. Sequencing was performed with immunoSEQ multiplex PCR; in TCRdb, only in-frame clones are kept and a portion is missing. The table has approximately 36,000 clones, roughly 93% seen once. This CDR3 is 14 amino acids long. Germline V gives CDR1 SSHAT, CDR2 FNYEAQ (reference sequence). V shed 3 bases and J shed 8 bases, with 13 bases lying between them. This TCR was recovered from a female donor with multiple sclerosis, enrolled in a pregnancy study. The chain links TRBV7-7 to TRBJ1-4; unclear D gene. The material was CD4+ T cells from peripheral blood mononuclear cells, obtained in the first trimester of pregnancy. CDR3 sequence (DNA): TGTGCCAGCAGCTTGAATAAAGCGAGCGAAAAACTGTTTTTT. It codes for CASSLNKASEKLFF.